This T cell receptor (beta chain) was recovered during a study of ipilimumab plus nivolumab after autologous stem cell transplantation. Study summary: Patients received a median of roughly 5 ipilimumab and roughly 8 nivolumab doses.

Starting 14 to 28 days after autologous transplant, ipilimumab 1 mg/kg was given. Assay used: immunoSEQ multiplex PCR; TCRdb lists only in-frame clones, some missing. This table has 13,000 to 15,000 clones, 60% to 75% appearing once. The source of this sequence is a male donor with primary mediastinal lymphoma. This sample comprised PBMCs, obtained in a trial of ipilimumab plus nivolumab as post-transplant consolidation.

The CDR3 reads CASSAGQGQETQYF. In DNA form, the CDR3 reads TGTGCCAGCAGCGCGGGACAGGGCCAAGAGACCCAGTACTTC. The chain is built from TRBV9 and TRBJ2-5, with 9 bases identical to TRBD1. The CDR3 extends over 14 amino acids. Germline loops: CDR1 SGDLS, CDR2 YYNGEE. Unmatched junction bases numbered 1, after V lost 3 bases and J lost 1 base.